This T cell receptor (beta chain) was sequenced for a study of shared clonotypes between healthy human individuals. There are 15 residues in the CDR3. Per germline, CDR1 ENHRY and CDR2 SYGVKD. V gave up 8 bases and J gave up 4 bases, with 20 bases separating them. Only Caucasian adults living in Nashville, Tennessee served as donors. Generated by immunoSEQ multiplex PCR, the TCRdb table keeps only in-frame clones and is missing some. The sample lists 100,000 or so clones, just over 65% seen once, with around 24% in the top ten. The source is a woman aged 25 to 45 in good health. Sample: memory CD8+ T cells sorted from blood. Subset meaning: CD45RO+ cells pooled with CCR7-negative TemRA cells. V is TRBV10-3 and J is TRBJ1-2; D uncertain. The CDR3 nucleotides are TGTGCCATCGCCGTTTGGAACACCGGTCGCTATGGCTACACCTTC. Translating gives CAIAVWNTGRYGYTF.